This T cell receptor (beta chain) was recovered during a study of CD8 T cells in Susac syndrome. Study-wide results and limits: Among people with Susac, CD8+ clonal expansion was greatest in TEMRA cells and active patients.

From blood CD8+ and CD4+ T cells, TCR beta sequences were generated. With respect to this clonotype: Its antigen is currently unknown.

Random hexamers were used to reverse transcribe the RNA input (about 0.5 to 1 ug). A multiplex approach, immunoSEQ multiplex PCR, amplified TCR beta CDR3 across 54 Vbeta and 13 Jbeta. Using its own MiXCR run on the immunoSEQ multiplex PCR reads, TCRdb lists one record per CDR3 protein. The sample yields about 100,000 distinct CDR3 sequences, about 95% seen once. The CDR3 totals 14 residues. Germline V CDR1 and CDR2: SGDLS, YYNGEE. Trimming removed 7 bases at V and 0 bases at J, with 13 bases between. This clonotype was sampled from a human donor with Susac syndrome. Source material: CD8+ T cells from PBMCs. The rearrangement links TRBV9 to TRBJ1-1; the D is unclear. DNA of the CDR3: TGTGCCAGCGTCCGCAGTTCAATGAACACTGAAGCTTTCTTT. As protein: CASVRSSMNTEAFF.